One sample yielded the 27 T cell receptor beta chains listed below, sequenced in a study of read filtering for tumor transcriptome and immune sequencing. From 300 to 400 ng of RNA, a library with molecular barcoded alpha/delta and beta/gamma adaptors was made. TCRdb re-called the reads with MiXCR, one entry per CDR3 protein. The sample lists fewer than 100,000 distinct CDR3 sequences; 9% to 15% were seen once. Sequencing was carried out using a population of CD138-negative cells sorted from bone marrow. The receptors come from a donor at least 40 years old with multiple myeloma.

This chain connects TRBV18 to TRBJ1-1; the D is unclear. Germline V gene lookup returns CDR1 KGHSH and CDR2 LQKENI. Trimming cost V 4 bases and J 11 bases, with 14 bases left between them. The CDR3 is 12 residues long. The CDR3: CASSQGELEAFF. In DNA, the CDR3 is TGTGCCAGCTCACAGGGCGAATTGGAGGCTTTCTTT.

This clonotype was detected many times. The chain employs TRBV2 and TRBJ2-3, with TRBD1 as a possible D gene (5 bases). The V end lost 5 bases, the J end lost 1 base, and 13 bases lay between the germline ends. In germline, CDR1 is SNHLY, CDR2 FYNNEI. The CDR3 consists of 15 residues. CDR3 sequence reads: CASSTREKGTDTQYF. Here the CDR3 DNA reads TGTGCCAGCAGTACCAGGGAAAAGGGCACAGATACGCAGTATTTT.

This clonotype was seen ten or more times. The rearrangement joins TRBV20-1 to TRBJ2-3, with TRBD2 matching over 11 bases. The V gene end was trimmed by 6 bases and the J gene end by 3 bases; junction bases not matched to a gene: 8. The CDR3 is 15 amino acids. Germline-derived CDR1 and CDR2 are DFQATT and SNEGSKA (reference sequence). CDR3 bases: TGCAGTGCAATCTTGCTAGCGGGAGGTACAGATACGCAGTATTTT. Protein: CSAILLAGGTDTQYF.

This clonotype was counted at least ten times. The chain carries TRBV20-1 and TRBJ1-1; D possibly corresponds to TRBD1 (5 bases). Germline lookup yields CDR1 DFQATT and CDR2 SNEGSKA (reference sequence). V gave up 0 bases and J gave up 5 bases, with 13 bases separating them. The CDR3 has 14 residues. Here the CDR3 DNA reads TGCAGTGCTAGAGAGGGGGGACCAAAGACTGAAGCTTTCTTT. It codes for CSAREGGPKTEAFF.

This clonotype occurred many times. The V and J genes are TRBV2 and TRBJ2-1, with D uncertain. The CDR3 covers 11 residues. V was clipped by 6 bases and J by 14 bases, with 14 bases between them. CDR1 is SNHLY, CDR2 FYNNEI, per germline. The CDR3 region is CASSLGPLEFF. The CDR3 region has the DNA TGTGCCAGCAGCCTGGGCCCTCTAGAGTTCTTC.

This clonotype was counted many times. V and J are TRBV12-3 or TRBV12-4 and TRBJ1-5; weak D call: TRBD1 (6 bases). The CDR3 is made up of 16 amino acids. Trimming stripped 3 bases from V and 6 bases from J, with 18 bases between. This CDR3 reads CASSFGDTGFAQPQHF. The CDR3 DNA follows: TGTGCCAGCAGTTTCGGAGATACAGGGTTTGCTCAGCCCCAGCATTTT.

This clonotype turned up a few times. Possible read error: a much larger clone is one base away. DNA for the CDR3: TGCGCCAGCAGCCCACTTGAAGGGTGGACTGAAGCTCTCTTT. Translating it yields CASSPLEGWTEALF. J is TRBJ1-1 and V is TRBV5-1; no definite D call. This CDR3 comprises 14 residues. The germline V gene has CDR1 SGHRS and CDR2 YFSETQ.

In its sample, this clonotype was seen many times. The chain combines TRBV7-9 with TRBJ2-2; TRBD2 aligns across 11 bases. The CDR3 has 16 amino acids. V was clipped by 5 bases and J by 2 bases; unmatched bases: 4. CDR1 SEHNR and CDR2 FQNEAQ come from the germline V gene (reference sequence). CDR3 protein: CASSARLAGNTGELFF. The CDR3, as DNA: TGTGCCAGCAGCGCCCGACTAGCGGGAAACACCGGGGAGCTGTTTTTT.

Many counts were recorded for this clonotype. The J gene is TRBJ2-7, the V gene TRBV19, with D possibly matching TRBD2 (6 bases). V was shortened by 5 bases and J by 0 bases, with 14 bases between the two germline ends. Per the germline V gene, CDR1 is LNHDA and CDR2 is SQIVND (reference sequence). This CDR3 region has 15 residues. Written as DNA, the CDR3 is TGTGCCAGTAGTGTGACGAGCGGGCGCTCCTACGAGCAGTACTTC. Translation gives CASSVTSGRSYEQYF.

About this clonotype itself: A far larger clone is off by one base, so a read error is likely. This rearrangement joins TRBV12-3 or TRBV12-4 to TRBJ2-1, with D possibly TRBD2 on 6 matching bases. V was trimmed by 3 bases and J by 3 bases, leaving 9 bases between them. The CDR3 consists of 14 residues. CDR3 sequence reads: CASSFAGLYNEQFF. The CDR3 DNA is TGTGCCAGCAGTTTTGCGGGACTCTACAATGAGCAGTTCTTC.

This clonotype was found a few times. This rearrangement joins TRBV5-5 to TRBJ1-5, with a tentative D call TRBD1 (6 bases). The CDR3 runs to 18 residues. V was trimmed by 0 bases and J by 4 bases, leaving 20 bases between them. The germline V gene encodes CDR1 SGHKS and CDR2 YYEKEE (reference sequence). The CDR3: CASSLAPLTGIGNQPQHF. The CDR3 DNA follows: TGTGCCAGCAGCTTGGCGCCCCTGACAGGAATTGGGAATCAGCCCCAGCATTTT.

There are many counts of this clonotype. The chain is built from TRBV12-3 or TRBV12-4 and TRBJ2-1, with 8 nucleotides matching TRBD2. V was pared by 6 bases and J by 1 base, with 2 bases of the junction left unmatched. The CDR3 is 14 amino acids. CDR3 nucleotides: TGTGCCAGCAGCCAGCGGGAGTCCTACAATGAGCAGTTCTTC. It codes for CASSQRESYNEQFF.

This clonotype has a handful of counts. CDR3 region: CASSLRGAGSDNEQFF. The CDR3 DNA reads TGTGCCAGCAGCTTGCGGGGGGCAGGGAGTGACAATGAGCAGTTCTTC. The chain carries TRBV5-6 and TRBJ2-1; TRBD2 might be the D (7 bases). The V end lost 1 base, the J end lost 5 bases, and 16 bases lay between the germline ends. CDR3 size: 16 residues. Per the germline V gene, CDR1 is SGHDT and CDR2 is YYEEEE.

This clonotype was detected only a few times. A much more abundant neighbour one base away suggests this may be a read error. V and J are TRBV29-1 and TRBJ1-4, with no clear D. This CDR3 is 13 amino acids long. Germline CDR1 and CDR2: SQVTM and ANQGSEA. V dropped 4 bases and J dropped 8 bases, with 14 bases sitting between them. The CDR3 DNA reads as TGCAGCGTTGTCGTGCTACTTGGCGAAAAACTGTTTTTT. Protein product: CSVVVLLGEKLFF.

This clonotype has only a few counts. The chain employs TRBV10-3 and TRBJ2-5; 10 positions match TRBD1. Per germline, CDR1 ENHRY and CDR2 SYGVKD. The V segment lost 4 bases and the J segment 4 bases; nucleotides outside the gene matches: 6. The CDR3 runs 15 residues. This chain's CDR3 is CAISGTGGLGETQYF. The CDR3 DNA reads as TGTGCCATCAGTGGGACAGGGGGATTAGGAGAGACCCAGTACTTC.

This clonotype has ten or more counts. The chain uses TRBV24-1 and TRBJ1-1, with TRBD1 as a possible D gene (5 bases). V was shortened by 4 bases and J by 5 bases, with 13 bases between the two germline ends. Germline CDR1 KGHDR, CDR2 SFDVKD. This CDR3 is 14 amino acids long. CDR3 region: CATSDPLSGTEAFF. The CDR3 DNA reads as TGTGCCACCAGTGACCCTCTATCAGGGACTGAAGCTTTCTTT.

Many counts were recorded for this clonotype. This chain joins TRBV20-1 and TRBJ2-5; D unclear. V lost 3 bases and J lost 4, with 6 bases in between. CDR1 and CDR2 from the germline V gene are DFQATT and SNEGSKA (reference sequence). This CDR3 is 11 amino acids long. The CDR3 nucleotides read TGCAGTGCTAGCCTTGGAGAGACCCAGTACTTC. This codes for CSASLGETQYF.

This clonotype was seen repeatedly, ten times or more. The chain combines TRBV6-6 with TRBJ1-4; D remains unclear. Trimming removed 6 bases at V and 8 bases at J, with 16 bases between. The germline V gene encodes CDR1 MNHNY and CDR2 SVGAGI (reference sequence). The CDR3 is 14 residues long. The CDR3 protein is CASRAVDSNEKLFF. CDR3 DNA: TGTGCCAGCAGAGCAGTAGACTCCAACGAAAAACTGTTTTTT.

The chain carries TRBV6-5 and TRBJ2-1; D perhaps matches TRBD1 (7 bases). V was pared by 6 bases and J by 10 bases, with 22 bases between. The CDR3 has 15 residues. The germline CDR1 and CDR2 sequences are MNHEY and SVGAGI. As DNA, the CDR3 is TGTGCCAGCAGACTCTCCGGGACAGCCCGGGGGGAGCAGTTCTTC. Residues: CASRLSGTARGEQFF.

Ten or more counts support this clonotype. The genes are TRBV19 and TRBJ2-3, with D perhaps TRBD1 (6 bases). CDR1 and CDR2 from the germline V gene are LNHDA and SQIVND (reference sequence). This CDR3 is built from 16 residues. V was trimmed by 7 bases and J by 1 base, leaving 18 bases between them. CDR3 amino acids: CASNPQGRIGTDTQYF. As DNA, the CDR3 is TGTGCCAGTAATCCTCAGGGGCGGATCGGCACAGATACGCAGTATTTT. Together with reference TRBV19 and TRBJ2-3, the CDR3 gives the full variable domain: DGGITQSPKYLFRKEGQNVTLSCEQNLNHDAMYWYRQDPGQGLRLIYYSQIVNDFQKGDIAEGYSVSREKKESFPLTVTSAQKNPTAFYLCASNPQGRIGTDTQYFGPGTRLTVL.

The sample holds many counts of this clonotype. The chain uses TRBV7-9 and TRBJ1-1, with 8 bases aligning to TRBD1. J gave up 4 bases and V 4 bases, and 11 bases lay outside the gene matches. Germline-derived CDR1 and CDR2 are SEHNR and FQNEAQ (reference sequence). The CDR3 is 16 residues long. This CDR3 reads CASSSYPQGASTEAFF. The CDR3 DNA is TGTGCCAGCAGCTCGTATCCCCAGGGGGCGTCCACTGAAGCTTTCTTT.

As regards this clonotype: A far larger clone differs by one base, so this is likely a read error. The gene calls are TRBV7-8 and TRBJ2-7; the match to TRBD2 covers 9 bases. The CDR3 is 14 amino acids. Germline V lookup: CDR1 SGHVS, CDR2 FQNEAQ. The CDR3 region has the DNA TGTGCCAGCAGCCCCCCTAGCGGGGACTACGAGCGGTACTTC. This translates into CASSPPSGDYERYF. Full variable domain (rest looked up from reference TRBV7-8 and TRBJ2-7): GAGVSQSPRYKVAKRGQDVALRCDPISGHVSLFWYQQALGQGPEFLTYFQNEAQLDKSGLPSDRFFAERPEGSVSTLKIQRTQQEDSAVYLCASSPPSGDYERYFGPGTRLTVT.

CDR3 coding DNA: TGTGCCAGCACCCAGGGGGAGGACACCGGGGAGCTGTTTTTT. As protein: CASTQGEDTGELFF. The rearrangement links TRBV5-4 to TRBJ2-2; D may be TRBD1 (7 bases). CDR1 and CDR2 (germline): SGHNT, YYREEE (reference sequence). The CDR3 runs 14 residues. V lost 6 bases and J 3 bases, leaving 12 bases between the germline ends.

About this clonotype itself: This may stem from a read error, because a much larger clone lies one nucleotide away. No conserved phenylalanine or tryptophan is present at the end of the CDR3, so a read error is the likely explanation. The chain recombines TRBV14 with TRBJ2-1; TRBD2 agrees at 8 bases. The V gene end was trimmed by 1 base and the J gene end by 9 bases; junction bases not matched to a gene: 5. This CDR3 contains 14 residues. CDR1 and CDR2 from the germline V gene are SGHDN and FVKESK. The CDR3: CASSQVGTRGEQFL. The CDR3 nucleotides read TGTGCCAGCAGCCAAGTTGGGACTAGGGGTGAGCAGTTCCTC.

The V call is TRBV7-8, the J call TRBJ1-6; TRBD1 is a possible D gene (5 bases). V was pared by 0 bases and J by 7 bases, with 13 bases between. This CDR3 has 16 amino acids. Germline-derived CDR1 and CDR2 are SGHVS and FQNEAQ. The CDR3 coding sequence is TGTGCCAGCAGCTTAGCGCCTGGGACTTTGAATTCACCCCTCCACTTT. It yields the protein CASSLAPGTLNSPLHF.

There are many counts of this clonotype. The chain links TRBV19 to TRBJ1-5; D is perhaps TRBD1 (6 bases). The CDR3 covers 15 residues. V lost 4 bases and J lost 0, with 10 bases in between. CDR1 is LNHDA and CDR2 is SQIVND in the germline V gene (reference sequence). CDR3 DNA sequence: TGTGCCAGTAGTAAAACAGGGAATAGCAATCAGCCCCAGCATTTT. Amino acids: CASSKTGNSNQPQHF. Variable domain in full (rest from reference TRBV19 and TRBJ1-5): DGGITQSPKYLFRKEGQNVTLSCEQNLNHDAMYWYRQDPGQGLRLIYYSQIVNDFQKGDIAEGYSVSREKKESFPLTVTSAQKNPTAFYLCASSKTGNSNQPQHFGDGTRLSIL.

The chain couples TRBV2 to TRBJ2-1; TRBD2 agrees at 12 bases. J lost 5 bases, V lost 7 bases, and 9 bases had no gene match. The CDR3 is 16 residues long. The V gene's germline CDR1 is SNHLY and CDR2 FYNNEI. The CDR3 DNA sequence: TGTGCCAGCACGGGCCTAGCGGGAGGGCAAGACAATGAGCAGTTCTTC. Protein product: CASTGLAGGQDNEQFF.